The source of this T cell receptor beta chain is a study of identical twins. TCRdb re-called the 5' RACE reads with MiXCR, one entry per CDR3 protein. The sample includes 690,000 or so distinct CDR3 sequences, 8.6% of them seen just once. The germline V gene has CDR1 MNHEY and CDR2 SVGAGI. This CDR3 is 15 amino acids long. Trimming cost V 1 base and J 3 bases, with 12 bases left between them. This sample also appeared in a second study, on yellow fever vaccine responses in identical twins.

The sequence derives from a woman under 30 in good health. This rearrangement joins TRBV6-5 to TRBJ1-1; D unresolved. Material for sequencing was PBMCs. The CDR3 DNA sequence: TGTGCCAGCAGTTACTACCTAGGAGCGGACACTGAAGCTTTCTTT. Translated, it gives CASSYYLGADTEAFF.